Listed below are T cell receptor beta chains from one sample, sequenced in a study of beta chain features in type 1 diabetes. Only in-frame clones appear in the TCRdb table, and some are missing; sequencing was by immunoSEQ multiplex PCR. Counted here are about 900,000 clones, about a sixth occurring once; the ten biggest clones make up about 0.02%. The material sequenced was naive CD4+ T cells from blood. The receptors were gathered from a woman aged 18-29 years in good health. Both conserved end residues are part of each CDR3. The order of the fields is J gene, V gene, clone size, D gene, CDR3 protein, CDR3 DNA. The D gene is left open where the match is weak. Not all rows give a size; the values are once, few, many and, for expanded clones, a class.

j_gene: TRBJ1-2; v_gene: TRBV6-5; abundance: few; d_gene: TRBD1; CDR3aa: CASSYSWTGNYGYTF; CDR3nt: TGTGCCAGCAGTTACTCCTGGACAGGGAACTATGGCTACACCTTC
j_gene: TRBJ1-2; v_gene: TRBV2; abundance: few; d_gene: TRBD1; CDR3aa: CASSDRTGDGYTF; CDR3nt: TGTGCCAGCAGTGATCGAACAGGGGATGGCTACACCTTC
j_gene: TRBJ2-5; v_gene: TRBV5-1; abundance: few; d_gene: NA; CDR3aa: CASSVNGETQYF; CDR3nt: TGCGCCAGCAGCGTGAATGGGGAGACCCAGTACTTC
j_gene: TRBJ2-5; v_gene: TRBV5-1; abundance: few; d_gene: NA; CDR3aa: CASSDSLGLGETQYF; CDR3nt: TGCGCCAGCAGCGATTCGTTAGGGCTAGGAGAGACCCAGTACTTC
j_gene: TRBJ1-2; v_gene: TRBV7-2; abundance: few; d_gene: TRBD1; CDR3aa: CASSLAEPGGALGGYTF; CDR3nt: TGTGCCAGCAGCTTAGCGGAGCCAGGGGGCGCCCTTGGAGGCTACACCTTC
j_gene: TRBJ2-3; v_gene: TRBV20-1; abundance: NA; d_gene: TRBD1; CDR3aa: CSLQGLNTQYF; CDR3nt: TGCAGTCTACAGGGGCTTAATACGCAGTATTTT
j_gene: TRBJ2-5; v_gene: TRBV6-6; abundance: NA; d_gene: NA; CDR3aa: CASSRGILNRETQYF; CDR3nt: TGTGCCAGCAGCCGCGGGATACTAAACAGGGAGACCCAGTACTTC
j_gene: TRBJ2-5; v_gene: TRBV5-8; abundance: NA; d_gene: NA; CDR3aa: CASSLRGNSETQYF; CDR3nt: TGTGCCAGCAGCTTGAGGGGGAATTCAGAGACCCAGTACTTC
j_gene: TRBJ1-2; v_gene: TRBV10-3; abundance: few; d_gene: TRBD1; CDR3aa: CAITQGTGGYTF; CDR3nt: TGTGCCATCACCCAAGGGACAGGTGGCTACACCTTC
j_gene: TRBJ2-1; v_gene: TRBV6-6; abundance: few; d_gene: NA; CDR3aa: CASSPDRDSYNEQFF; CDR3nt: TGTGCCAGCAGCCCTGACAGAGACTCCTACAATGAGCAGTTCTTC